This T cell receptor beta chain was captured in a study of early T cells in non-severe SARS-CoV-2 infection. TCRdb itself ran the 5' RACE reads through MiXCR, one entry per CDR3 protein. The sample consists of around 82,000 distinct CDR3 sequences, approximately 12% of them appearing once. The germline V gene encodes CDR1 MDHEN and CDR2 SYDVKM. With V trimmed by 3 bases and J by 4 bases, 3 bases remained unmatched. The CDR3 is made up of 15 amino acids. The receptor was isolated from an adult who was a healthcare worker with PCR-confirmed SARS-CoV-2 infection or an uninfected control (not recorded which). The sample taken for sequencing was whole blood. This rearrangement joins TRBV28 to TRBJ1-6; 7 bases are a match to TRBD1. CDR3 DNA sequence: TGTGCCAGCAGTTTTGACAGGGCTTATAATTCACCCCTCCACTTT. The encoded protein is CASSFDRAYNSPLHF.